This entry describes one TCR beta chain. The antigen is undetermined. The source of the sample is a study of CD4 T cells in relation to SARS-CoV-2 and coronaviruses. Study information: After about nine days of antigen culture, PBMC TCR beta CDR3s were sequenced.

The CDR3 runs to 13 residues. Deletions cut 1 base from V and 8 bases from J, with 12 bases between. The germline V gene encodes CDR1 LGHDT and CDR2 YNNKEL (reference sequence). Before the COVID-19 pandemic, during about 2011-2019, CD4+ T cells were taken from unexposed donors. The cells were cultured for around ten days before CD4+ T cells were isolated. As cell numbers allowed, unexposed-donor CD4+ T cells faced SARS-CoV-2 S/N and four cold-coronavirus spikes. Only in-frame clones appear in the TCRdb table, and some are missing; sequencing was by immunoSEQ multiplex PCR. The sample has 15,000 to 25,000 clones, around 80% seen once. Study results and limitations: The cross-reactivity analysis covered only spike protein, not other viral proteins. SARS-CoV-2-driven expansion was significantly weaker in crossreactive than monoreactive clones.

This TCR was sampled from a human donor in good health. The sequencing sample was made of CD4+ T cells from PBMCs, cultured in vitro. This chain uses TRBV3-1 (or the pseudogene TRBV3-2) with TRBJ2-7; D could derive from TRBD1 or TRBD2 (5 bases each). CDR3 coding DNA: TGTGCCAGCAGCCAAGTTCGCAGGGAGAAGCAGTACTTC. Its translation: CASSQVRREKQYF.